This entry concerns a single T cell receptor (beta chain). This table comes from immunoSEQ multiplex PCR, and its TCRdb copy is limited to in-frame clones, with some not included. This sample has tens of thousands of clones, with 91% found just once. The J segment lost 4 bases and the V segment lost 1 base, leaving 6 bases of the junction unmatched. The CDR3 extends over 15 amino acids. Germline values: CDR1 MNHNS, CDR2 SASEGT. This entry is derived from a study of PD-1 and CTLA-4 blockade in melanoma. The clonotype originates from a human donor with melanoma. Here the sequenced sample was CD8+ T cells from peripheral blood, taken from a patient given anti-PD-1 treatment. The chain is built from TRBV6-1 and TRBJ1-1; 7 bases line up with TRBD1. The CDR3 protein is CASSEGQGGFTEAFF. The CDR3 nucleotides are TGTGCCAGCAGTGAAGGACAGGGCGGGTTCACTGAAGCTTTCTTT.